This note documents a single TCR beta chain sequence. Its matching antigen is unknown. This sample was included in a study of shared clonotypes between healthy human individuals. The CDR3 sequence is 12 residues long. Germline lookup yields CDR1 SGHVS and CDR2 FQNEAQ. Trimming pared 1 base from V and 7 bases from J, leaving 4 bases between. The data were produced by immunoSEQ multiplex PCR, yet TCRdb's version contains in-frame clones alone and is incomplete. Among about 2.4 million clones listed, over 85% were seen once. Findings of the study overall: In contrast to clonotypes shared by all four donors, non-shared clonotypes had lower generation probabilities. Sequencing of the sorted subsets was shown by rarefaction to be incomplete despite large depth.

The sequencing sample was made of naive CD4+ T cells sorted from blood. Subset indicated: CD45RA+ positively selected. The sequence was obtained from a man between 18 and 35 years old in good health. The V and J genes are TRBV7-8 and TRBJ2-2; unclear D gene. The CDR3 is CASSLVYGELFF. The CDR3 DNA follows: TGTGCCAGCAGCTTAGTGTACGGGGAGCTGTTTTTT. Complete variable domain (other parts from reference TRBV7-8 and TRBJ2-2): GAGVSQSPRYKVAKRGQDVALRCDPISGHVSLFWYQQALGQGPEFLTYFQNEAQLDKSGLPSDRFFAERPEGSVSTLKIQRTQQEDSAVYLCASSLVYGELFFGEGSRLTVL.